Below, 30 T cell receptor beta chains from the same sample are listed, as sequenced in a study of blood T cells in healthy people across ages. PCR was performed a second time for about 6 to 12 cycles using a sample-barcoded 5' primer and a J-beta primer mix. TCRdb re-derived calls from the 5' RACE reads in MiXCR, one entry per CDR3 protein. The sample shows hundreds of thousands of distinct CDR3 sequences, around 26% of them seen only once. The sample consisted of blood. The receptors were gathered from a woman of 80 years or more in good health.

This clonotype was picked up many times. V is TRBV12-3 or TRBV12-4 and J is TRBJ1-1, with D maybe TRBD1 (5 bases). V was shortened by 5 bases and J by 5 bases, with 15 bases between the two germline ends. This CDR3 is built from 14 residues. The CDR3 spells CASSELRVGTEAFF. The DNA for the CDR3 is TGTGCCAGCAGTGAGCTCAGGGTGGGAACTGAAGCTTTCTTT.

The chain combines TRBV18 with TRBJ2-3; 14 bases align to TRBD2. The CDR3 extends over 19 amino acids. With 5 bases clipped from V and 6 bases from J, the junction kept 16 bases outside the gene matches. Germline V gives CDR1 KGHSH, CDR2 LQKENI. The CDR3 loop reads CASSTYLQTSGGAGDTQYF. The CDR3 coding sequence is TGTGCCAGCTCAACCTATCTACAGACTAGCGGGGGGGCCGGGGATACGCAGTATTTT.

Notes on this clonotype: A much larger clone differs by one base, so this may be a read error. The chain is built from TRBV20-1 and TRBJ2-3; 10 bases are a match to TRBD2. CDR1 is DFQATT, CDR2 SNEGSKA, per germline (reference sequence). CDR3 length: 16 residues. This CDR3 is CSAIRASGGGTDAQYF. For the CDR3, the DNA is TGCAGTGCTATAAGGGCTAGCGGGGGAGGCACAGATGCGCAGTATTTT.

The chain uses TRBV27 and TRBJ1-1; D gene ambiguous. The CDR3 runs 14 residues. V was clipped by 2 bases and J by 1 base, with 8 bases between them. Germline-derived CDR1 and CDR2 are MNHEY and SMNVEV (reference sequence). CDR3 DNA: TGTGCCAGCAGTTTAAGAGCAGCGAACACTGAAGCTTTCTTT. It encodes CASSLRAANTEAFF.

Details on this clonotype: This may come from a read error, since a much larger clone is one base off. The rearrangement uses TRBV29-1 and TRBJ2-5; D is unclear. The V gene's germline CDR1 is SQVTM and CDR2 ANQGSEA. Deletions cut 7 bases from V and 7 bases from J, with 16 bases between. The CDR3 is 12 residues long. The CDR3 nucleotides are TGCAGCGGGGCAGGTCCAGAAGGGACCCAGTACTTC. This sequence encodes CSGAGPEGTQYF.

This clonotype was picked up many times. A much larger clone sits a single nucleotide away, making a read error possible. V is TRBV5-1 and J is TRBJ2-1, with a weak D call TRBD2 (6 bases). The germline CDR1 and CDR2 sequences are SGHRS and YFSETQ. V lost 6 bases and J lost 0, with 10 bases in between. The CDR3 length is 14 residues. The CDR3 reads CASKDGSSYNEQFF. The CDR3 DNA reads TGCGCCAGCAAGGACGGGAGCTCCTACAATGAGCAGTTCTTC.

This clonotype was counted a few times. The junction does not match germline at one end; this may be a read error. This chain joins TRBV20-1 and TRBJ1-6, with D unresolved. The CDR3 is 17 residues long. Germline CDR1 and CDR2: DFQATT and SNEGSKA (reference sequence). DNA of the CDR3: TGCAGTGCCCCAGGAGCAGTGGAGAGCTCCTATAATTCACCCCCCCACTTT. Amino acids: CSAPGAVESSYNSPPHF.

This clonotype was counted at least ten times. The rearrangement joins TRBV20-1 to TRBJ1-5; D gene unclear. The CDR3 length is 14 residues. Between the trimmed V and J ends, which lost 4 bases and 3 bases, there was a span of 13 bases. CDR1 is DFQATT and CDR2 is SNEGSKA in the germline V gene (reference sequence). The CDR3 nucleotides are TGCAGTGCTACTGCGGCAGCAAACAATCAGCCCCAGCATTTT. Translating it yields CSATAAANNQPQHF.

The table lists this clonotype with many counts. This chain joins TRBV7-9 and TRBJ2-5, with 7 nucleotides matching TRBD1. CDR1 and CDR2 from the germline V gene are SEHNR and FQNEAQ (reference sequence). The CDR3 has 16 amino acids. With 1 base clipped from V and 3 bases from J, the junction kept 8 bases outside the gene matches. Here the CDR3 DNA reads TGTGCCAGCAGCTTAGGTGGGGGCACAGGGGAAGAGACCCAGTACTTC. Encoded protein: CASSLGGGTGEETQYF. The entire variable domain, with the rest obtained from reference TRBV7-9 and TRBJ2-5, is as follows: DTGVSQNPRHKITKRGQNVTFRCDPISEHNRLYWYRQTLGQGPEFLTYFQNEAQLEKSRLLSDRFSAERPKGSFSTLEIQRTEQGDSAMYLCASSLGGGTGEETQYFGPGTRLLVL.

This chain connects TRBV7-2 to TRBJ2-3, with 8 bases matching TRBD2. The CDR3 contains 14 residues. Germline CDR1 reads SGHTA; CDR2 reads FQGNSA. V dropped 7 bases and J dropped 2; count of bases not matched to a gene: 5. The CDR3 DNA reads TGTGCCAGCAACCAGCGGGGGCCCACAGATACGCAGTATTTT. This sequence encodes CASNQRGPTDTQYF. Filled out from reference TRBV7-2 and TRBJ2-3, the complete variable domain reads GAGVSQSPSNKVTEKGKDVELRCDPISGHTALYWYRQSLGQGLEFLIYFQGNSAPDKSGLPSDRFSAERTGGSVSTLTIQRTQQEDSAVYLCASNQRGPTDTQYFGPGTRLTVL.

The gene calls are TRBV20-1 and TRBJ2-7; tentatively, D is TRBD2 (6 bases). Germline-derived CDR1 and CDR2 are DFQATT and SNEGSKA (reference sequence). The CDR3 covers 10 residues. In DNA form, the CDR3 reads TGCTCCCCGGGAGTATACGAGCAGTACTTC. As protein: CSPGVYEQYF.

This clonotype occurred once. This chain uses TRBV12-3 or TRBV12-4 with TRBJ2-1; tentatively, D is TRBD2 (6 bases). Trimming removed 7 bases from V and 5 bases from J, with 15 bases in between. This CDR3 spans 14 amino acids. The CDR3 DNA follows: TGTGCCAGCACCGGGACTTCCGAAGACAATGAGCAGTTCTTC. This codes for CASTGTSEDNEQFF.

This clonotype was recorded many times. The chain has TRBV12-3 or TRBV12-4 and TRBJ1-6; 7 nucleotides align to TRBD1. V shed 1 base and J 9 bases; nucleotides not matched to a gene: 9. CDR3 length equals 16 residues. The CDR3 region is CASSLVSTGRFSPLHF. The CDR3, as DNA: TGTGCCAGCAGTTTAGTTTCGACAGGGAGGTTTTCACCCCTCCACTTT.

The sample holds many counts of this clonotype. The V gene is TRBV3-1, the J gene TRBJ2-7; 11 positions match TRBD1. Germline V gives CDR1 LGHDT, CDR2 YNNKEL (reference sequence). V shed 5 bases and J 3 bases; nucleotides not matched to a gene: 6. The CDR3 loop spans 15 amino acids. The CDR3, as DNA: TGTGCCAGCAGCGCTGGGACAGGGGGAATCTACGAGCAGTACTTC. Protein product: CASSAGTGGIYEQYF.

This clonotype was counted ten times or more. CDR3 region: CASNAGGTGNYEQYF. In DNA, the CDR3 is TGCGCCAGCAATGCAGGAGGCACGGGGAACTACGAGCAGTACTTC. The chain uses TRBV5-1 and TRBJ2-7; the D gene is possibly TRBD2 (5 bases). The CDR3 is 15 residues long. Germline lookup yields CDR1 SGHRS and CDR2 YFSETQ. V lost 6 bases and J 3 bases, leaving 19 bases between the germline ends.

This clonotype came up many times. This chain connects TRBV20-1 to TRBJ1-5; a weak D match, TRBD1 (5 bases). The CDR3 is made up of 14 amino acids. Trimming left V 6 bases short and J 7 bases short, with 19 bases between. Germline CDR1 and CDR2: DFQATT and SNEGSKA (reference sequence). CDR3 amino acids: CSAIPRGARQPQHF. The DNA for the CDR3 is TGCAGTGCCATCCCACGGGGCGCCCGGCAGCCCCAGCATTTT.

This clonotype has only a few counts. This rearrangement joins TRBV30 to TRBJ2-5, with D possibly matching TRBD1 (6 bases). The germline V and J ends were trimmed by 1 base and 2 bases, with 14 bases remaining between them. The CDR3 has 15 residues. Germline-derived CDR1 and CDR2 are GTSNPN and SVGIG (reference sequence). The CDR3 DNA sequence: TGTGCCTGGAGTGCCCTTGAGGGGGATCAAGAGACCCAGTACTTC. It encodes CAWSALEGDQETQYF.

There are many counts of this clonotype. This chain connects TRBV12-3 or TRBV12-4 to TRBJ1-2; TRBD1 matches 8 bases. CDR3 size: 15 residues. With 6 bases clipped from V and 8 bases from J, the junction kept 14 bases outside the gene matches. The CDR3 nucleotides read TGTGCCAGCAGCCCGTTGCAGGGGGCGATCTCAGGCTACACCTTC. Amino acids: CASSPLQGAISGYTF.

This clonotype was recorded a few times. A much larger clone is a single base away; this may be a read error. The V call is TRBV5-1, the J call TRBJ2-5; 7 bases fit TRBD2. The DNA matches TRBJ2-1 better at its end, which makes the J call doubtful. This CDR3 comprises 15 residues. Germline CDR1 and CDR2: SGHRS and YFSETQ. The CDR3: CASSLVLADQETQFF. The CDR3 coding sequence is TGCGCCAGCAGCTTGGTTCTAGCGGACCAAGAGACCCAGTTCTTC.

This clonotype was seen many times. In DNA, the CDR3 is TGTGCCAGCAGCTTGACCCGGGACTACGTCTACGAGCAGTACTTC. Residues: CASSLTRDYVYEQYF. The V and J genes are TRBV5-4 and TRBJ2-7; TRBD2 matches 7 bases. The CDR3 extends over 15 amino acids. With 1 base clipped from V and 3 bases from J, the junction kept 7 bases outside the gene matches. CDR1 is SGHNT and CDR2 is YYREEE in the germline V gene (reference sequence).

This clonotype was recorded many times. The chain has TRBV2 and TRBJ2-3; TRBD2 is a possible D gene (6 bases). Trimming removed 2 bases at V and 3 bases at J, with 12 bases between. Germline V gene sequence: CDR1 SNHLY, CDR2 FYNNEI. CDR3 length: 15 residues. The CDR3 is CASSESTRVTDTQYF. The DNA for the CDR3 is TGTGCCAGCAGTGAATCGACTAGGGTAACAGATACGCAGTATTTT.

The V gene is TRBV2, the J gene TRBJ2-2; 7 nucleotides line up with TRBD2. The germline CDR1 and CDR2 sequences are SNHLY and FYNNEI. After removal of 6 bases from V and 3 bases from J, the junction contained 7 bases not matched to a gene. The CDR3 extends over 15 amino acids. The CDR3 spells CASRAGTTYTGELFF. Written as DNA, the CDR3 is TGTGCCAGCAGAGCCGGGACTACTTACACCGGGGAGCTGTTTTTT.

This clonotype was picked up many times. This chain uses TRBV10-3 with TRBJ2-3; 12 bases line up with TRBD2. After removal of 10 bases from V and 4 bases from J, the junction contained 3 bases not matched to a gene. Looked up from germline, CDR1 is ENHRY and CDR2 is SYGVKD. The CDR3 contains 13 residues. CDR3 in DNA: TGTGCCACCGGACTAGCGGGGTCAGATACGCAGTATTTT. Translated: CATGLAGSDTQYF.

This clonotype was seen many times. Here the CDR3 reads CASSLLEGSRGNGYTF. The CDR3 nucleotides read TGTGCCAGCAGCCTCCTGGAGGGCTCACGGGGCAATGGCTACACCTTC. The chain recombines TRBV5-5 with TRBJ1-2; perhaps TRBD1 as D (5 bases). Germline V gene data show CDR1 as SGHKS and CDR2 as YYEKEE (reference sequence). V was cut by 4 bases and J by 6 bases, with 22 bases left in between. This CDR3 is 16 amino acids long.

Concerning this clonotype itself: A much larger clone lies one base from this, so it may be a read error. The rearrangement uses TRBV29-1 and TRBJ2-3; perhaps TRBD2 as D (6 bases). The CDR3 is 11 residues long. Germline CDR1 is SQVTM and CDR2 is ANQGSEA. CDR3 bases: TGCAACGCTGGGGGGACAGATACGCAGTATTTT. This sequence encodes CNAGGTDTQYF.

This clonotype has ten or more counts. The chain recombines TRBV6-5 with TRBJ2-1; a weak D match, TRBD1 (5 bases). The germline V gene has CDR1 MNHEY and CDR2 SVGAGI. The CDR3 extends over 16 amino acids. Deletions cut 2 bases from V and 0 bases from J, with 11 bases between. This chain's CDR3 is CASSYRGTSSYNEQFF. The CDR3 DNA reads TGTGCCAGCAGTTACAGGGGCACCAGCTCCTACAATGAGCAGTTCTTC.

This clonotype was found many times. The chain is built from TRBV4-2 and TRBJ1-4, with D maybe TRBD1 (5 bases). With 4 bases removed from V and 8 bases from J, the gap between germline ends came to 17 bases. The CDR3 has 15 residues. Germline assignment: CDR1 LGHNA and CDR2 YNFKEQ. The CDR3 sequence is CASSRDPGGGEKLFF. CDR3 DNA sequence: TGTGCCAGCAGCCGAGACCCGGGGGGAGGAGAAAAACTGTTTTTT.

J is TRBJ2-1 and V is TRBV20-1, with 7 bases that match TRBD1. Germline CDR1 reads DFQATT; CDR2 reads SNEGSKA (reference sequence). This CDR3 spans 15 amino acids. With V trimmed by 6 bases and J by 1 base, 9 bases remained unmatched. The CDR3 bases are TGCAGTGCCCGAAAACAGGGGATATCCTACAATGAGCAGTTCTTC. It is translated as CSARKQGISYNEQFF.

This clonotype has just a few counts. The chain uses TRBV7-2 and TRBJ2-1; TRBD1 matches 9 bases. V lost 3 bases to trimming and J lost 9 bases; unmatched junction nucleotides: 12. The CDR3 totals 16 residues. Germline V gene data show CDR1 as SGHTA and CDR2 as FQGNSA. CDR3 in DNA: TGTGCCAGCAGCTTGAATGGGGGACAGGGAAGGGGTGAGCAGTTCTTC. Translation gives CASSLNGGQGRGEQFF.

This clonotype was detected ten times or more. V is TRBV7-2 and J is TRBJ2-3; D unclear. The germline CDR1 and CDR2 sequences are SGHTA and FQGNSA. Trimming shortened V by 3 bases and J by 1 base, and 11 bases separated the two germline ends. This CDR3 has 15 residues. CDR3 sequence: CASSFGSDRTDTQYF. The CDR3 DNA sequence: TGTGCCAGCAGCTTTGGCTCAGACCGCACAGATACGCAGTATTTT.